This TCR beta chain was profiled in a study of response to subunit inactivated influenza vaccine. Study-level findings and limits: With each seasonal influenza vaccination, the authors suggested, few new T cells are recruited.

In germline, CDR1 is DFQATT, CDR2 SNEGSKA (reference sequence). This CDR3 region has 13 residues. The V and J ends lost 6 bases and 5 bases, in that order; junction bases with no gene match: 9. This clonotype showed up just a few times. Its target is not known. TCRdb used MiXCR to reprocess the RT-PCR reads, holding one entry per CDR3 protein. The sample lists hundreds of thousands of distinct CDR3 sequences; 12% to 15% were seen once. The chain combines TRBV20-1 with TRBJ1-1; 7 positions agree with TRBD1. The material sequenced was PBMCs from blood, taken around 14 days before vaccination. The source of this sequence is a man aged 45 to 65 who received an inactivated influenza vaccine. The CDR3: CSANRGSLTEAFF. The CDR3 region has the DNA TGCAGTGCAAACAGGGGCTCGCTAACTGAAGCTTTCTTT.